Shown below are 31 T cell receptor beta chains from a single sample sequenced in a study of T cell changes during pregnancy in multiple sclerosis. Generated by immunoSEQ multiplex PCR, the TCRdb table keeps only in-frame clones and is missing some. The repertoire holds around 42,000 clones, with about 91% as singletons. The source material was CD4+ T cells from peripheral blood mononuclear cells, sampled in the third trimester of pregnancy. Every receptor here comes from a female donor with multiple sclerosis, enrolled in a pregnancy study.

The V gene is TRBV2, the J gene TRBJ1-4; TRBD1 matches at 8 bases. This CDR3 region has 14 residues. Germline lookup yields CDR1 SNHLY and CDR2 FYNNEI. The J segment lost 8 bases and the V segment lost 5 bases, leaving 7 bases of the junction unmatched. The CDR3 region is CASSPGQAGEKLFF. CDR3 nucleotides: TGTGCCAGCAGTCCGGGACAGGCGGGGGAAAAACTGTTTTTT.

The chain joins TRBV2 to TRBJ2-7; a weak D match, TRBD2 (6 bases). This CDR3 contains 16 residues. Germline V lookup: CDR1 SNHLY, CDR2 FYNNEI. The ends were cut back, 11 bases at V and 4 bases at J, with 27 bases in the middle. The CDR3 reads CAGAGRAPERRYEQYF. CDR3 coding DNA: TGTGCCGGAGCCGGGAGAGCACCAGAGCGAAGGTACGAGCAGTACTTC.

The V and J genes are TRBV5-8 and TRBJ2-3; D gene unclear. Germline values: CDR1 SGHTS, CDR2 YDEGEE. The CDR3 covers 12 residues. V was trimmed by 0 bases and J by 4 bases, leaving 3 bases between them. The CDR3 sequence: CASSLAPDTQYF. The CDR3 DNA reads TGTGCCAGCAGCTTGGCTCCAGATACGCAGTATTTT.

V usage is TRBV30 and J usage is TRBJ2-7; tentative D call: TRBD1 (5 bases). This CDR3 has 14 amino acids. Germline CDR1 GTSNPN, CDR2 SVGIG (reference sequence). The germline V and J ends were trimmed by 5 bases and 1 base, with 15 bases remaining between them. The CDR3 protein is CAWGKLQDSYEQYF. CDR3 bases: TGTGCCTGGGGAAAGTTACAGGATTCCTACGAGCAGTACTTC.

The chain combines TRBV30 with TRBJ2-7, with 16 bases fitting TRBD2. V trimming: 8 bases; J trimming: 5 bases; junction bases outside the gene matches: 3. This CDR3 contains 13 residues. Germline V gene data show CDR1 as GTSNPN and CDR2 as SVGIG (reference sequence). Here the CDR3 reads CAAGLAGGNEQYF. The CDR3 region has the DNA TGTGCCGCGGGACTAGCGGGAGGGAACGAGCAGTACTTC.

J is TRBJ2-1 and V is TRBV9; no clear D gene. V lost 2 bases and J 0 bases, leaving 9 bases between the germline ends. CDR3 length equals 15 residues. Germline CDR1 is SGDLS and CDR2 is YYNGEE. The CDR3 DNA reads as TGTGCCAGCAGCGTCTTTCCGGGCTCCTACAATGAGCAGTTCTTC. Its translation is CASSVFPGSYNEQFF.

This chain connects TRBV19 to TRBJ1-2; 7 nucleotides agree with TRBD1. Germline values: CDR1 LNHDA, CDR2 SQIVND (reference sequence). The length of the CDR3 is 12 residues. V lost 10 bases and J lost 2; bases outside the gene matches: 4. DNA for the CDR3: TGTGCCACCCGGACAGGCAACTATGGCTACACCTTC. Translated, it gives CATRTGNYGYTF.

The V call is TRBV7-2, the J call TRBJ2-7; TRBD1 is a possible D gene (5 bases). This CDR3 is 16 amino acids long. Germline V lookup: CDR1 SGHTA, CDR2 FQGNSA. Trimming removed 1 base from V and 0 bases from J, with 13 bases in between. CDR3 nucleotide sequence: TGTGCCAGCAGCTTAGGTCCAAGGGGCAGCTCCTACGAGCAGTACTTC. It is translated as CASSLGPRGSSYEQYF.

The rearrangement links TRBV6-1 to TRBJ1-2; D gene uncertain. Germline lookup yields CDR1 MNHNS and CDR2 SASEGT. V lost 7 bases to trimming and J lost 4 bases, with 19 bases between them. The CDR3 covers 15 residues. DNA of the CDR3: TGTGCCAGCACATTGGTGATGCTACAGAGCTATGGCTACACCTTC. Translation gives CASTLVMLQSYGYTF.

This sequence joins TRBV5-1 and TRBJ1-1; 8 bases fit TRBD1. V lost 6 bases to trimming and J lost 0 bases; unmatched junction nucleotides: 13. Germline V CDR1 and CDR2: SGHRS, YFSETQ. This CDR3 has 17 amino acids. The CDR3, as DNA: TGCGCCAGCAAATATGGACAGGGAAACCCCATGAACACTGAAGCTTTCTTT. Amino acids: CASKYGQGNPMNTEAFF. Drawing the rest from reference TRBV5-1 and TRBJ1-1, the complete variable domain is KAGVTQTPRYLIKTRGQQVTLSCSPISGHRSVSWYQQTPGQGLQFLFEYFSETQRNKGNFPGRFSGRQFSNSRSEMNVSTLELGDSALYLCASKYGQGNPMNTEAFFGQGTRLTVV.

The CDR3 sequence: CASGRDSFNQPQHF. The DNA of the CDR3 is TGTGCTAGTGGTCGGGACAGCTTCAATCAGCCCCAGCATTTT. The V gene is TRBV12-5, the J gene TRBJ1-5, with 7 bases identical to TRBD1. Germline CDR1 is LGHNT and CDR2 is FRNRAP. J lost 3 bases, V lost 5 bases, and 4 bases had no gene match. The CDR3 spans 14 residues.

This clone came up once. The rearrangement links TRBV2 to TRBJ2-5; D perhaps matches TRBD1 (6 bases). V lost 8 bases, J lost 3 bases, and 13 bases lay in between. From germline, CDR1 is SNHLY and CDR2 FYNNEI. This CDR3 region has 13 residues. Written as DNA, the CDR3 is TGTGCCAGCGCTCGGGACATAGAAGAGACCCAGTACTTC. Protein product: CASARDIEETQYF.

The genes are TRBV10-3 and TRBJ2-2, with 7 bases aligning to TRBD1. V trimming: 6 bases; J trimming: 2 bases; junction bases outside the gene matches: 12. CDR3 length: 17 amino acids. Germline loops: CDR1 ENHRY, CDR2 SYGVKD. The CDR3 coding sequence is TGTGCCATCAGCCCCCTCCGGGACAGTAAAAACACCGGGGAGCTGTTTTTT. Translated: CAISPLRDSKNTGELFF.

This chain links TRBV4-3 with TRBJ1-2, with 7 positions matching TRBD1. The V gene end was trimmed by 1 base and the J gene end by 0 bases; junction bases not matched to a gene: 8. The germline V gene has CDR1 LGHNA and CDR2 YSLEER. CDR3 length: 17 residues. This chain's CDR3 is CASSQGLGDSSNYGYTF. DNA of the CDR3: TGCGCCAGCAGCCAAGGGCTTGGGGACAGTTCTAACTATGGCTACACCTTC.

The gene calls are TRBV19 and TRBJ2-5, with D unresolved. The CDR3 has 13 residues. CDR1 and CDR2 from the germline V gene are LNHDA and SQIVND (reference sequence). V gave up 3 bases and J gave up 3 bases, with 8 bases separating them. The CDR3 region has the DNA TGTGCCAGTAGTATCTTGAGCGAAGAGACCCAGTACTTC. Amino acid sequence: CASSILSEETQYF.

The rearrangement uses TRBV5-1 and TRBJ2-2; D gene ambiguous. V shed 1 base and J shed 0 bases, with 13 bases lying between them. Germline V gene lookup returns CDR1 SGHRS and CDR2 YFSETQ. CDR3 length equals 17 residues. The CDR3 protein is CASSLRIDIANTGELFF. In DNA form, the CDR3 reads TGCGCCAGCAGCTTGCGGATCGACATAGCGAACACCGGGGAGCTGTTTTTT. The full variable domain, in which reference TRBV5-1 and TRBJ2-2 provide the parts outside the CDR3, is KAGVTQTPRYLIKTRGQQVTLSCSPISGHRSVSWYQQTPGQGLQFLFEYFSETQRNKGNFPGRFSGRQFSNSRSEMNVSTLELGDSALYLCASSLRIDIANTGELFFGEGSRLTVL.

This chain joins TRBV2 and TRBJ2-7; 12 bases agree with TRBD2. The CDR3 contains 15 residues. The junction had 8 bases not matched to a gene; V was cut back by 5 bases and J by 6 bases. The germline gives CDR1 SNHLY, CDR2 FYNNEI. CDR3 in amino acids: CASSTLAGGSSEQYF. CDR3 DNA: TGTGCCAGCAGTACACTAGCGGGAGGATCCAGCGAGCAGTACTTC.

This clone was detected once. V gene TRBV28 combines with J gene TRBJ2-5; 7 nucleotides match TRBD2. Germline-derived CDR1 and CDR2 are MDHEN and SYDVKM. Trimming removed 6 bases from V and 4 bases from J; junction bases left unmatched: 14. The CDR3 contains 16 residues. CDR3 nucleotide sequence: TGTGCCAGCAGCTCCAATCAGGGCGGGAGACGAGAGACCCAGTACTTC. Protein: CASSSNQGGRRETQYF.

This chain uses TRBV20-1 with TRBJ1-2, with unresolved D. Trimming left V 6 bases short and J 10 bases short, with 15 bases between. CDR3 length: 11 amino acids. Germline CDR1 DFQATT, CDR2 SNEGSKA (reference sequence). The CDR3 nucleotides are TGCAGTGCAGACAACGTTTTCGCCTACACCTTC. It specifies CSADNVFAYTF.

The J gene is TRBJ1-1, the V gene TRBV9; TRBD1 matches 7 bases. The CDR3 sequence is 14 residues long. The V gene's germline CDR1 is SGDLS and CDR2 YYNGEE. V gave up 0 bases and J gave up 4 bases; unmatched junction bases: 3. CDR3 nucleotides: TGTGCCAGCAGCGTAGAGGGGGCAGGCACTGAAGCTTTCTTT. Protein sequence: CASSVEGAGTEAFF.

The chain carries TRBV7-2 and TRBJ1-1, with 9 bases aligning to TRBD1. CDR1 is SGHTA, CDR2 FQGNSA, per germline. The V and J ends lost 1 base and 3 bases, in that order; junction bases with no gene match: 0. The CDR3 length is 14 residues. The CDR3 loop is CASSLGQGDTEAFF. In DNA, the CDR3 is TGTGCCAGCAGCTTAGGACAGGGGGACACTGAAGCTTTCTTT.

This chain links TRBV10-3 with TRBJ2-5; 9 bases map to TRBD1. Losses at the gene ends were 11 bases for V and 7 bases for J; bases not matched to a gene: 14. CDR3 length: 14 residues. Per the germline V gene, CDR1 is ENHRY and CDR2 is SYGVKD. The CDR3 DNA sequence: TGTGCCGTCTCCTCGGACAGGGGAGGAGGGACCCAGTACTTC. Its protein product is CAVSSDRGGGTQYF.

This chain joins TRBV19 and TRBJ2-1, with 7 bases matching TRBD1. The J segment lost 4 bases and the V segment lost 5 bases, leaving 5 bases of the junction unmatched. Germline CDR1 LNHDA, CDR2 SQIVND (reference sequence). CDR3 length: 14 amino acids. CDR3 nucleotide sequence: TGTGCCAGTAGTGCCGGGACAGTTTACAATGAGCAGTTCTTC. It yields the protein CASSAGTVYNEQFF.

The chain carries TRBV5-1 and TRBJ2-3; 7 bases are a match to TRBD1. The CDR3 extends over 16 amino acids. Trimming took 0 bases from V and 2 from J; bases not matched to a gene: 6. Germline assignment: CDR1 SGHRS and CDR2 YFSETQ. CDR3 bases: TGCGCCAGCAGCTTGGTGACAGGGCTGCCCACAGATACGCAGTATTTT. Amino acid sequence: CASSLVTGLPTDTQYF.

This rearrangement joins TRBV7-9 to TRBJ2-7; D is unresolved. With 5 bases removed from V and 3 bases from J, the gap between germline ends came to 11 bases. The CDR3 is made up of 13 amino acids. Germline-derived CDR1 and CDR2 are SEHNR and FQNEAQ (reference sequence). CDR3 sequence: CASSPVPYYEQYF. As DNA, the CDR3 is TGTGCCAGCAGCCCCGTTCCGTACTACGAGCAGTACTTC.

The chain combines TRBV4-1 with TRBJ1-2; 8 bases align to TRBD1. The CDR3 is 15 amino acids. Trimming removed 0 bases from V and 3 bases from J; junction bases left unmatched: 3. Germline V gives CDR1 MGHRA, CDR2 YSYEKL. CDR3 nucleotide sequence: TGCGCCAGCAGCCAAGAGGACAGGGCATACTATGGCTACACCTTC. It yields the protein CASSQEDRAYYGYTF.

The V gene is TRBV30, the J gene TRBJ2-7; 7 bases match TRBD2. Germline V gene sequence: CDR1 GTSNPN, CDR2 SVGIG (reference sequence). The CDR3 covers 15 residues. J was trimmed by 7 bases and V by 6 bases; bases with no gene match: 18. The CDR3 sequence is CACHHRGGRLREQYF. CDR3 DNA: TGTGCCTGCCACCACCGCGGCGGGAGACTACGAGAGCAGTACTTC.

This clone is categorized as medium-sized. For the CDR3, the DNA is TGTGCCAGCAGCGAAAAGACAGGGGTTAGAACCGGGGAGCTGTTTTTT. Protein sequence: CASSEKTGVRTGELFF. The J gene is TRBJ2-2, the V gene TRBV9; 8 bases map to TRBD1. V shed 3 bases and J 5 bases; nucleotides not matched to a gene: 9. Germline CDR1 SGDLS, CDR2 YYNGEE. The CDR3 is made up of 16 amino acids.

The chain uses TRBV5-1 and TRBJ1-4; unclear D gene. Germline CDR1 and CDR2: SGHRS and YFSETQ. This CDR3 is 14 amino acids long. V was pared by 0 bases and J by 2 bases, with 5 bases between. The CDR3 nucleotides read TGCGCCAGCAGCTTGGGGCTTACTAATGAAAAACTGTTTTTT. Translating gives CASSLGLTNEKLFF.

The CDR3 here is CASSLAEGSNEQFF. The DNA for the CDR3 is TGTGCCAGCAGCTTAGCGGAGGGGTCCAATGAGCAGTTCTTC. The V gene is TRBV7-9, the J gene TRBJ2-1; possible D gene TRBD2, 6 bases. The length of the CDR3 is 14 residues. Trimming stripped 0 bases from V and 6 bases from J, with 9 bases between. Per germline, CDR1 SEHNR and CDR2 FQNEAQ (reference sequence).

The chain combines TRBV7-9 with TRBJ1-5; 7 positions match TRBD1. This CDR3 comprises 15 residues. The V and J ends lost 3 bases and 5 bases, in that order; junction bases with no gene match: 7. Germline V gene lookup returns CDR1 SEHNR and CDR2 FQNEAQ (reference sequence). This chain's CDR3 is CASSLSGTEYQPQHF. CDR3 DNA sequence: TGTGCCAGCAGCTTGTCCGGGACAGAATATCAGCCCCAGCATTTT.